These 9 T cell receptor beta chains came from one sample sequenced in a study of shared clonotypes between healthy human individuals. Assay used: immunoSEQ multiplex PCR; TCRdb lists only in-frame clones, some missing. The table records around 2,100,000 clones, approximately 94% of them present only once. Positive CCR7 selection of CD45RO-negative cells yielded the naive CD8 cells, and terminally differentiated effector memory CD45RA+ cells were excluded. The sequencing sample was made of naive CD8+ T cells sorted from blood. The receptor set was obtained from a young man in good health.

This chain connects TRBV11-3 to TRBJ1-1; D is perhaps TRBD1 (5 bases). The CDR3 is 13 amino acids. Germline V CDR1 and CDR2: SGHNT, YENEEA. V lost 6 bases, J lost 3 bases, and 11 bases lay in between. The CDR3 region has the DNA TGTGCCAGCAGTCGGACACAGGACACTGAAGCTTTCTTT. Amino acid sequence: CASSRTQDTEAFF. The variable domain in full, with the rest retrieved from reference TRBV11-3 and TRBJ1-1, is EAGVVQSPRYKIIEKKQPVAFWCNPISGHNTLYWYLQNLGQGPELLIRYENEEAVDDSQLPKDRFSAERLKGVDSTLKIQPAELGDSAVYLCASSRTQDTEAFFGQGTRLTVV.

The chain couples TRBV5-1 to TRBJ2-7; weak D call: TRBD1 (5 bases). V lost 0 bases to trimming and J lost 4 bases, with 11 bases between them. The CDR3 covers 14 residues. The germline V gene has CDR1 SGHRS and CDR2 YFSETQ. CDR3 in amino acids: CASSLVDSDYEQYF. The CDR3 DNA reads as TGCGCCAGCAGCTTGGTAGACAGCGATTACGAGCAGTACTTC. Drawing the rest from reference TRBV5-1 and TRBJ2-7, the complete variable domain is KAGVTQTPRYLIKTRGQQVTLSCSPISGHRSVSWYQQTPGQGLQFLFEYFSETQRNKGNFPGRFSGRQFSNSRSEMNVSTLELGDSALYLCASSLVDSDYEQYFGPGTRLTVT.

The rearrangement uses TRBV5-6 and TRBJ1-2; D is unclear. Trimming took 6 bases from V and 4 from J, leaving 16 bases between them. Germline V gives CDR1 SGHDT, CDR2 YYEEEE. This CDR3 contains 14 residues. CDR3 nucleotides: TGTGCCAGCAAATACGATCCGGGAAGCTATGGCTACACCTTC. The encoded protein is CASKYDPGSYGYTF.

This chain connects TRBV6-5 to TRBJ2-7; D is unresolved. Germline V lookup: CDR1 MNHEY, CDR2 SVGAGI. This CDR3 has 15 amino acids. With 0 bases removed from V and 3 bases from J, the gap between germline ends came to 12 bases. This CDR3 is CASSYSAGANYEQYF. The CDR3 nucleotides read TGTGCCAGCAGTTACTCCGCAGGAGCGAACTACGAGCAGTACTTC.

The chain recombines TRBV7-9 with TRBJ2-5, with 8 bases aligning to TRBD1. The ends lost 5 bases at V and 2 bases at J; junction bases unmatched: 4. This CDR3 region has 14 residues. Germline V gene sequence: CDR1 SEHNR, CDR2 FQNEAQ (reference sequence). This chain's CDR3 is CASSAGQGQETQYF. In DNA form, the CDR3 reads TGTGCCAGCAGCGCCGGACAGGGTCAAGAGACCCAGTACTTC.

The rearrangement joins TRBV4-1 to TRBJ2-1; TRBD1 matches at 9 bases. The CDR3 length is 17 residues. Per germline, CDR1 MGHRA and CDR2 YSYEKL. V trimming: 0 bases; J trimming: 5 bases; junction bases outside the gene matches: 8. CDR3 coding DNA: TGCGCCAGCAGCCAAGATGGCCCGGGACAGGGACACAATGAGCAGTTCTTC. This encodes CASSQDGPGQGHNEQFF.

V is TRBV11-2 and J is TRBJ1-2; no reliable D call. The CDR3 sequence is 15 residues long. The germline V gene encodes CDR1 SGHAT and CDR2 FQNNGV. Deletions cut 1 base from V and 0 bases from J, with 9 bases between. This chain's CDR3 is CASSLVRSTNYGYTF. In DNA, the CDR3 is TGTGCCAGCAGCTTAGTGAGGTCTACTAACTATGGCTACACCTTC.

CDR3 bases: TGTGCCAGCAGTTTTCGGGGACAGCCCTTAATTGAAAAACTGTTTTTT. This gives the protein CASSFRGQPLIEKLFF. The rearrangement uses TRBV27 and TRBJ1-4; 7 positions agree with TRBD1. J was trimmed by 7 bases and V by 3 bases; bases with no gene match: 11. The CDR3 has 16 amino acids. Germline assignment: CDR1 MNHEY and CDR2 SMNVEV (reference sequence).

This clone has just one count. The rearrangement joins TRBV5-1 to TRBJ2-1, with D possibly TRBD1 on 6 matching bases. Germline V gene sequence: CDR1 SGHRS, CDR2 YFSETQ. CDR3 length: 14 residues. The V end was cut by 2 bases, the J end by 9 bases, with 15 bases between. Here the CDR3 DNA reads TGCGCCAGCAGCTTTCGACAGGATGGTGCTGAGCAGTTCTTC. Translation: CASSFRQDGAEQFF. Using reference TRBV5-1 and TRBJ2-1 for the parts outside the CDR3, the full variable domain is KAGVTQTPRYLIKTRGQQVTLSCSPISGHRSVSWYQQTPGQGLQFLFEYFSETQRNKGNFPGRFSGRQFSNSRSEMNVSTLELGDSALYLCASSFRQDGAEQFFGPGTRLTVL.